This T cell receptor beta chain was retrieved from a study of blood T cell repertoires in COVID-19. Study in general: Spain, Italy and the United States supplied samples that represented acute and convalescent COVID-19. PBMCs, B-cell-depleted T cells, or T cells were the source of the cDNA or gDNA that made up the material.

The authors' processing: Scientists estimated how many nucleated cells there were by amplifying reference gene primers. TCRdb keeps only in-frame clones here, not all; method: immunoSEQ multiplex PCR. V and J calls and clone size come straight from that table; D and trimming were deduced from the DNA. The data hold some 150,000 clones, with 70% to 85% observed a single time. V shed 2 bases and J shed 2 bases, with 9 bases lying between them. The CDR3 extends over 14 amino acids. CDR1 and CDR2 (germline): SEHNR, FQNEAQ (reference sequence). The source material was peripheral blood. V is TRBV7-9 and J is TRBJ2-5; D gene uncertain. This receptor was identified in an older woman with acute or convalescent COVID-19. Written as DNA, the CDR3 is TGTGCCAGCAGCTTAAGCCGATTACAAGAGACCCAGTACTTC. Protein product: CASSLSRLQETQYF.